Sequencing of this T cell receptor beta chain was carried out in a study of cytomegalovirus exposure and HLA in healthy donors. Whole-study findings and limits: Later analysis reportedly placed an Asian-associated ancestry cluster below the approximately 700-donor mean in N-insertions.

This CDR3 has 14 residues. Germline values: CDR1 MNHEY, CDR2 SVGAGI. The V gene end was trimmed by 4 bases and the J gene end by 8 bases; junction bases not matched to a gene: 6. A word on this clone: Its target is not known.

Use of 60 Vbeta and 13 Jbeta primers characterized the PCR. This table comes from immunoSEQ multiplex PCR, and its TCRdb copy is limited to in-frame clones, with some not included. Of approximately 140,000 clones listed, roughly 77% were seen once; the top ten hold roughly 4%. This TCR came from a human donor in good health. The sequencing sample was made of PBMCs. The chain carries TRBV6-5 and TRBJ1-2; 11 nucleotides agree with TRBD1. The CDR3 sequence: CASSWTGGPRGYTF. In nucleotides, the CDR3 is TGTGCCAGCAGTTGGACAGGGGGCCCTAGGGGCTACACCTTC.